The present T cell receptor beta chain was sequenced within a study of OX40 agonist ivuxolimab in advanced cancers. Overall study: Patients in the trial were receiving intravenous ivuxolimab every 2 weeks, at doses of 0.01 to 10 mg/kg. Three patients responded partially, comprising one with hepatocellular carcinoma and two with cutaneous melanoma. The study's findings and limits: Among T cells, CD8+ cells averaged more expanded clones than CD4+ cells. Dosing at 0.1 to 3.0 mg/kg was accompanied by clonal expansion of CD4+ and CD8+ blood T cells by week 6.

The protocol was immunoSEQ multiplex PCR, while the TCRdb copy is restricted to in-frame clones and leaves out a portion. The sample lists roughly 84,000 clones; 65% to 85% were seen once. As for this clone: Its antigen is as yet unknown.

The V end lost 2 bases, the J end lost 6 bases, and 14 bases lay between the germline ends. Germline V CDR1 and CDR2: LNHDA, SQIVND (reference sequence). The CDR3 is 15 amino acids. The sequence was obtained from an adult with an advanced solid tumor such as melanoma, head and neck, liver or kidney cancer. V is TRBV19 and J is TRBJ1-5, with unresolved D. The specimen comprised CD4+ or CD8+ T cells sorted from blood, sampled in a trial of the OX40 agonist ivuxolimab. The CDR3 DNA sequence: TGTGCCAGTAGTATACTATCAGGCTCCGGTCAGCCCCAGCATTTT. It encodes CASSILSGSGQPQHF.